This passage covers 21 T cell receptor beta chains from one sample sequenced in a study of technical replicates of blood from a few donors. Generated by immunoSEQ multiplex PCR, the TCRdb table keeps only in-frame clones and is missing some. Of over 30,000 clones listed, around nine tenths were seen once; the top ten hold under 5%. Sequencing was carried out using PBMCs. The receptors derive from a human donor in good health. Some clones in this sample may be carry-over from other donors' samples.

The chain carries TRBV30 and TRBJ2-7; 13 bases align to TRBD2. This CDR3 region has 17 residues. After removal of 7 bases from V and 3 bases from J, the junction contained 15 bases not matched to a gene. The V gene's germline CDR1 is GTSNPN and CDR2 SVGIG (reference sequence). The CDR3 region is CASTPGLAGPSLYEQYF. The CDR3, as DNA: TGTGCCTCTACCCCGGGACTAGCGGGACCAAGCCTCTACGAGCAGTACTTC.

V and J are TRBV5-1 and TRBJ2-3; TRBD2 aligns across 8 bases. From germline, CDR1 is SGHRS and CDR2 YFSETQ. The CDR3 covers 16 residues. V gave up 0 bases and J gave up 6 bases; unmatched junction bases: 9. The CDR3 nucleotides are TGCGCCAGCAGCTTGGAAAGCGGGGGCCCTGGGGATACGCAGTATTTT. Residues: CASSLESGGPGDTQYF.

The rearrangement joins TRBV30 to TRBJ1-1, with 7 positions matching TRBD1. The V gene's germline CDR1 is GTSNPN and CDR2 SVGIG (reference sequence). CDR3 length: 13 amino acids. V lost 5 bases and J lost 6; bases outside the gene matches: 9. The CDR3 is CAWDDRVVAEAFF. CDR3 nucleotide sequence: TGTGCCTGGGACGACAGGGTTGTTGCTGAAGCTTTCTTT.

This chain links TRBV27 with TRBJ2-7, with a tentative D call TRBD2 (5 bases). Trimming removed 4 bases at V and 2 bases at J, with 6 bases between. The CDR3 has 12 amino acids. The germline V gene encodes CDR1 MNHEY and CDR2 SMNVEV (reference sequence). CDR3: CASSSGAYEQYF. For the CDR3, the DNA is TGTGCCAGCAGTTCCGGGGCCTACGAGCAGTACTTC.

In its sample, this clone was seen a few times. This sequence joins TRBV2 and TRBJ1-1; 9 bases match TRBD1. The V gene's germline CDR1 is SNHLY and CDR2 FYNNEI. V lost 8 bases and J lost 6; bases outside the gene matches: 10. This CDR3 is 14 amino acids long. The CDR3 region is CASGGGQGPSEAFF. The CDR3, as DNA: TGTGCCAGCGGGGGGGGACAGGGACCTTCTGAAGCTTTCTTT. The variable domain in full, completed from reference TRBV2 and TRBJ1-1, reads EPEVTQTPSHQVTQMGQEVILRCVPISNHLYFYWYRQILGQKVEFLVSFYNNEISEKSEIFDDQFSVERPDGSNFTLKIRSTKLEDSAMYFCASGGGQGPSEAFFGQGTRLTVV.

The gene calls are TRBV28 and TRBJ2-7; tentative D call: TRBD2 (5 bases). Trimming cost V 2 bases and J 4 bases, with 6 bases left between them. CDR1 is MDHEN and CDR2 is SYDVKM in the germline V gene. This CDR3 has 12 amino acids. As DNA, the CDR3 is TGTGCCAGCAGTTTAGGGAGTTACGAGCAGTACTTC. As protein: CASSLGSYEQYF. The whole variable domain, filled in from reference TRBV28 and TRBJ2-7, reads DVKVTQSSRYLVKRTGEKVFLECVQDMDHENMFWYRQDPGLGLRLIYFSYDVKMKEKGDIPEGYSVSREKKERFSLILESASTNQTSMYLCASSLGSYEQYFGPGTRLTVT.

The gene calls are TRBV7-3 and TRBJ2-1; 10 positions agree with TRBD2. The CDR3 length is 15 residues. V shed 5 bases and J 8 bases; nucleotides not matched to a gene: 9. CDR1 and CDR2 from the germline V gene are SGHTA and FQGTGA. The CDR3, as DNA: TGTGCCAGCAGCAGGACTAGCGGAGAGGGCGATGAGCAGTTCTTC. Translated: CASSRTSGEGDEQFF.

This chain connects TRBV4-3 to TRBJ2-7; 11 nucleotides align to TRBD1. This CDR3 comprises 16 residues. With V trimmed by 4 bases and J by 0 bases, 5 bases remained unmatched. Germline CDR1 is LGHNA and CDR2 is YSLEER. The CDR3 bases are TGCGCCAGCAGCCGAGCCGGACAGGGGGCCTCCTACGAGCAGTACTTC. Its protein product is CASSRAGQGASYEQYF.

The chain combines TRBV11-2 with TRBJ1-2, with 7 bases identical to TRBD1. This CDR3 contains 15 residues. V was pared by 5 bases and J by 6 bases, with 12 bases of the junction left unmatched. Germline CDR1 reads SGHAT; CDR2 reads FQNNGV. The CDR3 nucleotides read TGTGCCAGCAGCCACGGCCGGGACAGCCGAGATGGCTACACCTTC. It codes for CASSHGRDSRDGYTF. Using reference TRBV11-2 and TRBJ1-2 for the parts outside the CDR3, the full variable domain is EAGVAQSPRYKIIEKRQSVAFWCNPISGHATLYWYQQILGQGPKLLIQFQNNGVVDDSQLPKDRFSAERLKGVDSTLKIQPAKLEDSAVYLCASSHGRDSRDGYTFGSGTRLTVV.

The CDR3 region has the DNA TGTGCCAGCAGCCGCACCCGGGACAGCTCCTACGAGCAGTACTTC. This encodes CASSRTRDSSYEQYF. This chain uses TRBV6-5 with TRBJ2-7, with 7 bases matching TRBD1. This CDR3 region has 15 residues. Germline V lookup: CDR1 MNHEY, CDR2 SVGAGI. J lost 0 bases, V lost 6 bases, and 8 bases had no gene match.

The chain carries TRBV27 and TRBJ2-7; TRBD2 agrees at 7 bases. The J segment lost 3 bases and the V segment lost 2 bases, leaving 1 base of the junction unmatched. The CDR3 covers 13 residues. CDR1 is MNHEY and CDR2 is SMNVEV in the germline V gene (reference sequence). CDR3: CASSLGTNYEQYF. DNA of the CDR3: TGTGCCAGCAGTTTAGGGACTAACTACGAGCAGTACTTC.

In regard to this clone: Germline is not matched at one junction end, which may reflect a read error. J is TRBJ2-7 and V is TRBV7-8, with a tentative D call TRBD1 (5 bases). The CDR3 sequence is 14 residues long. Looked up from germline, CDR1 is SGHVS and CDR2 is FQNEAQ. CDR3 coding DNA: TGTGCCAGCAGCGCAGGGTCCCTCTCCTACGAGCGGTACTTC. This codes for CASSAGSLSYERYF.

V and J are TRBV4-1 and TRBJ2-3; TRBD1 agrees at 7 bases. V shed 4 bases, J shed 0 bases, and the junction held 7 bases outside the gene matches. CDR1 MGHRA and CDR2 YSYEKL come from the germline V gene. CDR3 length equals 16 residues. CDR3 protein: CASSRAGTVSTDTQYF. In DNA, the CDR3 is TGCGCCAGCAGCCGAGCCGGGACAGTTAGCACAGATACGCAGTATTTT.

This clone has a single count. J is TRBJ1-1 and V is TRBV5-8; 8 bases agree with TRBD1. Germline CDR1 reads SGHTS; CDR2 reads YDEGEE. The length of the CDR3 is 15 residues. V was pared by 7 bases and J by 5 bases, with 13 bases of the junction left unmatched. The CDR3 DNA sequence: TGTGCCAGCGAACTCTTAGGACAGGGTGGGACTGAAGCTTTCTTT. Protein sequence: CASELLGQGGTEAFF.

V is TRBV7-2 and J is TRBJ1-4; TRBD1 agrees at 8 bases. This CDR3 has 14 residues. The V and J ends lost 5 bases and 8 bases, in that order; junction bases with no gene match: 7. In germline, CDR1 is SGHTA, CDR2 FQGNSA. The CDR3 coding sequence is TGTGCCAGCAGCGCCGACAGGGGATCAGAAAAACTGTTTTTT. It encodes CASSADRGSEKLFF.

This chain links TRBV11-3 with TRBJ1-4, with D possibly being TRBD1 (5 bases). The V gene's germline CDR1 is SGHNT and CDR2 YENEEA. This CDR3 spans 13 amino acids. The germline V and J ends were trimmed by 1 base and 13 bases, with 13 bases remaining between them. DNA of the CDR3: TGTGCCAGCAGCTTAGGCGTGTCAGGGCCACTGTTTTTT. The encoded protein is CASSLGVSGPLFF.

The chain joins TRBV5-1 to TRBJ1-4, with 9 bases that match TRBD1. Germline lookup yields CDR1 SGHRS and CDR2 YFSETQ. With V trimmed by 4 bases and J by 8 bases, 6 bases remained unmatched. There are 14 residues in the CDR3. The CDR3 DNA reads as TGCGCCAGCAGCCTGGGACAGGGAAACGAAAAACTGTTTTTT. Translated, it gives CASSLGQGNEKLFF.

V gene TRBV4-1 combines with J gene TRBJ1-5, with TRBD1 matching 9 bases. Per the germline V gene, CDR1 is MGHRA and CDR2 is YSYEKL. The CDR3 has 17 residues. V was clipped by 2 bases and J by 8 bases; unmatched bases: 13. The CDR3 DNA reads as TGCGCCAGCAGCCAACCCCGGGACAGGGTTGACGTTGAGCCCCAGCATTTT. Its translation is CASSQPRDRVDVEPQHF.

CDR3 nucleotides: TGTGCCTGGAGTGTAACACAGGCGTATGGCTACACCTTC. This codes for CAWSVTQAYGYTF. The rearrangement uses TRBV30 and TRBJ1-2, with D perhaps TRBD1 (5 bases). The CDR3 loop spans 13 amino acids. Trimming pared 0 bases from V and 5 bases from J, leaving 10 bases between. Germline CDR1 GTSNPN, CDR2 SVGIG (reference sequence).

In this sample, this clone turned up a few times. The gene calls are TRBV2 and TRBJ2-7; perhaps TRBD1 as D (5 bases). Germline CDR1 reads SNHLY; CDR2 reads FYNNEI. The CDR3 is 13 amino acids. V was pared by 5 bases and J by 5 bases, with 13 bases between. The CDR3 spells CASSYSGYHEQYF. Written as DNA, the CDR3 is TGTGCCAGCAGTTATTCAGGGTACCACGAGCAGTACTTC.

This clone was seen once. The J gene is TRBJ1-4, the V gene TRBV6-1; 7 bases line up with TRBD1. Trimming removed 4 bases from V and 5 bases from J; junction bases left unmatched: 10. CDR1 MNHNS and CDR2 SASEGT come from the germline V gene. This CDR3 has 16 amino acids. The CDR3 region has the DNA TGTGCCAGCAGTGGCCATCGACAGGGCAAGAATGAAAAACTGTTTTTT. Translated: CASSGHRQGKNEKLFF.